Following are 21 T cell receptor beta chains from one sample sequenced in a study of T cell responses to AZD1222 COVID-19 vaccine. Produced via immunoSEQ multiplex PCR; TCRdb's table is partial and in-frame only. This sample has 100,000 or so clones, with around 87% found just once. This sample comprised peripheral blood, obtained 28 days after the second AZD1222 dose. Receptors were obtained from an adult who received the AZD1222 COVID-19 vaccine.

The chain joins TRBV18 to TRBJ1-1; 8 bases line up with TRBD1. The trim removed 2 bases at V and 4 bases at J, leaving 6 bases unmatched. CDR1 and CDR2 (germline): KGHSH, LQKENI. The CDR3 loop spans 15 amino acids. CDR3 sequence reads: CASSPVRTGITEAFF. Here the CDR3 DNA reads TGTGCCAGCTCACCAGTGAGGACAGGGATCACTGAAGCTTTCTTT.

The V and J genes are TRBV10-3 and TRBJ2-7; D not certain. Germline CDR1 reads ENHRY; CDR2 reads SYGVKD. There are 15 residues in the CDR3. Deletions cut 8 bases from V and 0 bases from J, with 17 bases between. CDR3 loop: CAIQTGQAASYEQYF. The CDR3 DNA sequence: TGTGCCATCCAAACCGGCCAGGCAGCCTCCTACGAGCAGTACTTC.

The chain couples TRBV19 to TRBJ2-7; TRBD1 might be the D (5 bases). This CDR3 region has 14 residues. Trimming cost V 7 bases and J 2 bases, with 15 bases left between them. The germline CDR1 and CDR2 sequences are LNHDA and SQIVND (reference sequence). The CDR3 sequence is CASNQGDGPYEQYF. In DNA form, the CDR3 reads TGTGCCAGTAATCAGGGTGACGGACCCTACGAGCAGTACTTC.

This clone was counted a single time. The V and J genes are TRBV12-5 and TRBJ1-5; 9 bases map to TRBD1. CDR1 LGHNT and CDR2 FRNRAP come from the germline V gene. V lost 7 bases to trimming and J lost 6 bases; unmatched junction nucleotides: 7. The CDR3 consists of 14 residues. CDR3 DNA sequence: TGTGCTAGTGCACCTGACAGGGGGTTTCAGCCCCAGCATTTT. Translating it yields CASAPDRGFQPQHF.

The chain links TRBV19 to TRBJ1-5, with a possible D match to TRBD1 (5 bases). V was cut by 1 base and J by 0 bases, with 10 bases left in between. The CDR3 covers 16 residues. Germline V gene data show CDR1 as LNHDA and CDR2 as SQIVND (reference sequence). CDR3 amino acids: CASSIGGAHSNQPQHF. CDR3 nucleotides: TGTGCCAGTAGTATAGGAGGGGCCCATAGCAATCAGCCCCAGCATTTT.

V is TRBV5-1 and J is TRBJ1-1, with 7 bases fitting TRBD1. The germline V gene has CDR1 SGHRS and CDR2 YFSETQ. The CDR3 extends over 14 amino acids. With V trimmed by 4 bases and J by 3 bases, 6 bases remained unmatched. The CDR3 region has the DNA TGCGCCAGCAGCCCGGGACAGTTGGACACTGAAGCTTTCTTT. It encodes CASSPGQLDTEAFF.

This clone was observed once. This rearrangement joins TRBV28 to TRBJ2-7; TRBD1 might be the D (5 bases). The germline V and J ends were trimmed by 3 bases and 3 bases, with 15 bases remaining between them. This CDR3 has 15 amino acids. Germline V lookup: CDR1 MDHEN, CDR2 SYDVKM. The CDR3 region is CASSFSQGFYYEQYF. The DNA of the CDR3 is TGTGCCAGCAGTTTTAGCCAGGGATTTTACTACGAGCAGTACTTC.

The table lists this clone with a count of one. The chain couples TRBV7-3 to TRBJ1-1; D is undetermined. V shed 3 bases and J shed 3 bases, with 8 bases lying between them. This CDR3 has 13 amino acids. Germline CDR1 reads SGHTA; CDR2 reads FQGTGA. CDR3 sequence (DNA): TGTGCCAGCAGCTTCATTCAGGACACTGAAGCTTTCTTT. Its protein product is CASSFIQDTEAFF.

The V and J genes are TRBV19 and TRBJ1-2; TRBD1 agrees at 7 bases. With 1 base clipped from V and 1 base from J, the junction kept 3 bases outside the gene matches. The V gene's germline CDR1 is LNHDA and CDR2 SQIVND (reference sequence). The CDR3 runs to 15 residues. CDR3 in amino acids: CASSIGTGINYGYTF. CDR3 sequence (DNA): TGTGCCAGTAGTATAGGGACAGGCATTAACTATGGCTACACCTTC.

J is TRBJ1-5 and V is TRBV4-1; D remains ambiguous. This CDR3 comprises 14 residues. Germline V gene data show CDR1 as MGHRA and CDR2 as YSYEKL. V was trimmed by 4 bases and J by 0 bases, leaving 7 bases between them. In DNA form, the CDR3 reads TGCGCCAGCAGCCCGATTGATAGCAATCAGCCCCAGCATTTT. It is translated as CASSPIDSNQPQHF.

V gene TRBV24-1 combines with J gene TRBJ2-1, with 7 bases aligning to TRBD2. Germline V CDR1 and CDR2: KGHDR, SFDVKD. V shed 7 bases and J 0 bases; nucleotides not matched to a gene: 2. CDR3 size: 14 residues. CDR3 in DNA: TGTGCCACCAGCCCTAGCGGCTCCTACAATGAGCAGTTCTTC. Residues: CATSPSGSYNEQFF.

The rearrangement uses TRBV5-1 and TRBJ1-6; D unresolved. This CDR3 is built from 13 residues. Trimming cost V 3 bases and J 8 bases, with 9 bases left between them. Germline-derived CDR1 and CDR2 are SGHRS and YFSETQ. In DNA form, the CDR3 reads TGCGCCAGCAGCTGGGAGGTCGATTCACCCCTCCACTTT. Protein sequence: CASSWEVDSPLHF.

V and J are TRBV5-1 and TRBJ2-7; D unclear. V dropped 0 bases and J dropped 2 bases, with 9 bases sitting between them. CDR1 is SGHRS and CDR2 is YFSETQ in the germline V gene. This CDR3 region has 14 residues. The CDR3 sequence is CASSLGPGTYEQYF. The CDR3, as DNA: TGCGCCAGCAGCTTGGGTCCTGGAACCTACGAGCAGTACTTC.

V usage is TRBV10-1 and J usage is TRBJ1-6; 8 bases map to TRBD1. Germline V gene data show CDR1 as WNHNN and CDR2 as SYGVQD (reference sequence). The CDR3 covers 14 residues. The trim removed 5 bases at V and 9 bases at J, leaving 6 bases unmatched. Here the CDR3 reads CASSLDRDGSPLHF. CDR3 bases: TGCGCCAGCAGTTTGGACAGGGACGGTTCACCCCTCCACTTT.

V usage is TRBV27 and J usage is TRBJ1-5; a weak D match, TRBD1 (5 bases). V lost 1 base, J lost 6 bases, and 10 bases lay in between. CDR1 and CDR2 (germline): MNHEY, SMNVEV (reference sequence). This CDR3 spans 14 amino acids. The CDR3 DNA is TGTGCCAGCAGTTTATTTCCAGGGTTTCAGCCCCAGCATTTT. This sequence encodes CASSLFPGFQPQHF.

The chain employs TRBV20-1 and TRBJ2-7; TRBD2 might be the D (5 bases). From germline, CDR1 is DFQATT and CDR2 SNEGSKA (reference sequence). V was cut by 5 bases and J by 6 bases, with 11 bases left in between. The CDR3 extends over 11 amino acids. The CDR3 nucleotides read TGCAGTGCTGAGGGAACGGGCGAGCAGTACTTC. Its translation: CSAEGTGEQYF.

The V gene is TRBV6-6, the J gene TRBJ1-3, with 8 bases aligning to TRBD1. The V gene end was trimmed by 4 bases and the J gene end by 8 bases; junction bases not matched to a gene: 4. The CDR3 length is 13 residues. Germline V CDR1 and CDR2: MNHNY, SVGAGI (reference sequence). DNA for the CDR3: TGTGCCAGCAGTTGGGACAGGCTGGACACCATATATTTT. It encodes CASSWDRLDTIYF.

The chain links TRBV28 to TRBJ2-7; D is possibly TRBD1 (5 bases). CDR1 is MDHEN, CDR2 SYDVKM, per germline. The CDR3 has 14 residues. V was cut by 3 bases and J by 2 bases, with 11 bases left in between. As DNA, the CDR3 is TGTGCCAGCAGTTTTTTGGGGCGCCCCTACGAGCAGTACTTC. Translation gives CASSFLGRPYEQYF.

The chain combines TRBV4-2 with TRBJ2-3; 7 nucleotides align to TRBD2. The trim removed 0 bases at V and 11 bases at J, leaving 5 bases unmatched. This CDR3 comprises 13 residues. Per germline, CDR1 LGHNA and CDR2 YNFKEQ. CDR3 region: CASSQDGWTRQYF. CDR3 bases: TGTGCCAGCAGCCAAGATGGGTGGACTAGGCAGTATTTT.

In its sample, this clone was seen a few times. The chain recombines TRBV4-1 with TRBJ2-2; 7 bases align to TRBD2. Germline V gives CDR1 MGHRA, CDR2 YSYEKL. After removal of 3 bases from V and 5 bases from J, the junction contained 3 bases not matched to a gene. The CDR3 spans 14 residues. Here the CDR3 DNA reads TGCGCCAGCAGCCACGGGACTAAAACCGGGGAGCTGTTTTTT. Its translation is CASSHGTKTGELFF.

This chain links TRBV6-5 with TRBJ2-7, with TRBD1 matching over 7 bases. CDR1 and CDR2 (germline): MNHEY, SVGAGI. The CDR3 runs 16 residues. Trimming at V came to 0 bases and at J to 6 bases, leaving 11 bases not matched to a gene. The CDR3 DNA reads TGTGCCAGCAGTTACTCGACAGGGAGAGTTAAGGTCGAGCAGTACTTC. This translates into CASSYSTGRVKVEQYF.